The present T cell receptor (beta chain) was sequenced within a study of OX40 agonist ivuxolimab in advanced cancers. The study, taken as a whole, reports: In the expanded peripheral T cells, antigen specificity was never determined. Clonal expansion from baseline to week 6 occurred in both CD4+ and CD8+ T cells.

Unmatched junction bases numbered 8, after V lost 0 bases and J lost 7 bases. Germline CDR1 and CDR2: LNHNV and YYDKDF (reference sequence). The CDR3 is 15 residues long. TCRdb keeps only in-frame clones here, not all; method: immunoSEQ multiplex PCR. The profile shows fewer than 70,000 clones, approximately 84% of them singletons. This clone was counted a few times. Its antigen is unknown. The chain has TRBV15 and TRBJ1-2; TRBD1 aligns across 7 bases. The sample here was CD4+ or CD8+ T cells sorted from blood, taken in a trial of the OX40 agonist ivuxolimab. The TCR sequence derives from an adult with an advanced solid tumor such as melanoma, head and neck, liver or kidney cancer. In DNA, the CDR3 is TGTGCCACCAGCAGAGAGTACGAGGGGGCCTCTGGCTACACCTTC. This encodes CATSREYEGASGYTF.